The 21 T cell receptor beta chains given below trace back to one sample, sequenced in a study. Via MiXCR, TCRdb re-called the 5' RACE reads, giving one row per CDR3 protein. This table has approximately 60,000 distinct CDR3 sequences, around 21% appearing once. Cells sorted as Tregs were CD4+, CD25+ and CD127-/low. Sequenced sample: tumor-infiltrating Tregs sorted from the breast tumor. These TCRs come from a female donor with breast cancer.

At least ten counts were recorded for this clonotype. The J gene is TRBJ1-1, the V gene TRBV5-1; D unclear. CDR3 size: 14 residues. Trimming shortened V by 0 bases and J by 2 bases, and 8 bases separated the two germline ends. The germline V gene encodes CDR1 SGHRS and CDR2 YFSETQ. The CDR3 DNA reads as TGCGCCAGCAGCTTGGGACACTCCAACACTGAAGCTTTCTTT. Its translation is CASSLGHSNTEAFF.

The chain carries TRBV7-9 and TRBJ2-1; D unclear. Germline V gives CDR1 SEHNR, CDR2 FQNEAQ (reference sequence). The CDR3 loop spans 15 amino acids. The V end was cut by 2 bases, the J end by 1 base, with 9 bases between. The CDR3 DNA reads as TGTGCCAGCAGCTTAATCACTATTTCCTACAATGAGCAGTTCTTC. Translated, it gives CASSLITISYNEQFF.

The CDR3 spells CASSLSTRLAENIQYF. The CDR3 region has the DNA TGTGCCAGCAGCTTATCCACTCGGCTAGCAGAAAACATTCAGTACTTC. The rearrangement links TRBV7-2 to TRBJ2-4; tentative D call: TRBD2 (5 bases). Per the germline V gene, CDR1 is SGHTA and CDR2 is FQGNSA. Trimming removed 2 bases from V and 5 bases from J, with 16 bases in between. The CDR3 totals 16 residues.

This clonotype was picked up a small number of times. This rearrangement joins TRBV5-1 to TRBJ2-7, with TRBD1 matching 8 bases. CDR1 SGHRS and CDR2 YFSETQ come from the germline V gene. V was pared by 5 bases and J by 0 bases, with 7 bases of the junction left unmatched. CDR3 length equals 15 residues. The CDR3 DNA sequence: TGCGCCAGCAGTCGACGGGACAGGAGCTCCTACGAGCAGTACTTC. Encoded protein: CASSRRDRSSYEQYF.

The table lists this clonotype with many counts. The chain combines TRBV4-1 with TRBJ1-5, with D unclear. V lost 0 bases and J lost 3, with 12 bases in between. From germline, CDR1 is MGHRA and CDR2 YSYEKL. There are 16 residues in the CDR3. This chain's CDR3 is CASSQDPGFTNQPQHF. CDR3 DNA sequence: TGCGCCAGCAGCCAAGATCCGGGGTTTACCAATCAGCCCCAGCATTTT.

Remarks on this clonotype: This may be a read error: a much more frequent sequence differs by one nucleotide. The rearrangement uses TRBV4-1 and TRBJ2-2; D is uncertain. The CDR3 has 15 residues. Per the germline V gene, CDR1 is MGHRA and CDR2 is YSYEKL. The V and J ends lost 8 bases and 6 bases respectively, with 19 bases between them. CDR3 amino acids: CASGAGVLNAGELFF. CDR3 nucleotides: TGCGCCAGCGGAGCTGGGGTTTTGAATGCCGGGGAGCTGTTTTTT.

The CDR3 protein is CASTRLPGTDTQYF. DNA of the CDR3: TGCGCCAGCACTAGACTGCCGGGCACAGATACGCAGTATTTT. The chain uses TRBV5-1 and TRBJ2-3; D gene ambiguous. CDR1 and CDR2 from the germline V gene are SGHRS and YFSETQ. The CDR3 sequence is 14 residues long. V lost 6 bases to trimming and J lost 1 base, with 12 bases between them.

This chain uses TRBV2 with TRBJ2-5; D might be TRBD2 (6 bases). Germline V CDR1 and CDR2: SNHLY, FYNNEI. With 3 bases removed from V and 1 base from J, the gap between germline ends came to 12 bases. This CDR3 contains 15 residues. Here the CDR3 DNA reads TGTGCCAGCAGTGATCTCGGGAGAACCCAAGAGACCCAGTACTTC. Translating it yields CASSDLGRTQETQYF.

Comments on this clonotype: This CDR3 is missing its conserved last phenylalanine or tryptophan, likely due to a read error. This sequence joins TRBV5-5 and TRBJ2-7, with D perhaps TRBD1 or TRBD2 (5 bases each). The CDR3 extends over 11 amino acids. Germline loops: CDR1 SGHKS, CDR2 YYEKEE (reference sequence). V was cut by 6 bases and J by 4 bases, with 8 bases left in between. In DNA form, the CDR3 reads TGTGCCAGCAATTGGGGGTACGAGCAGTACTCC. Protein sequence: CASNWGYEQYS.

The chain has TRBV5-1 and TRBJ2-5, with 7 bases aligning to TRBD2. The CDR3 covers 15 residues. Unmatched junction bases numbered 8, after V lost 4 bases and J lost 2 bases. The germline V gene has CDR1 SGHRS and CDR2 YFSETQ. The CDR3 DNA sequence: TGCGCCAGCAGCCTGGGGGGGATCCCTCAAGAGACCCAGTACTTC. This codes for CASSLGGIPQETQYF.

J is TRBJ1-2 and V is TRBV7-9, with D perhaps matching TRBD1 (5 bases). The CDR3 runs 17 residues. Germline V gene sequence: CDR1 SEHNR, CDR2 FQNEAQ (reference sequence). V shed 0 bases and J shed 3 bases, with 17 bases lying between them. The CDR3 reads CASSLALLGVVDYGYTF. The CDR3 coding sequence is TGTGCCAGCAGCTTAGCGCTTTTGGGGGTCGTTGACTATGGCTACACCTTC.

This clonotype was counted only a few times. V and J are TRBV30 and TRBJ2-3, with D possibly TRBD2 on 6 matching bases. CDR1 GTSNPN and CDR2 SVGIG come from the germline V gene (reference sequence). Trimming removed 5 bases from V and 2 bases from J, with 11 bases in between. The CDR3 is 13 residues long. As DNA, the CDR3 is TGTGCCTGGGGAGGGCTACCCACAGATACGCAGTATTTT. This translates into CAWGGLPTDTQYF.

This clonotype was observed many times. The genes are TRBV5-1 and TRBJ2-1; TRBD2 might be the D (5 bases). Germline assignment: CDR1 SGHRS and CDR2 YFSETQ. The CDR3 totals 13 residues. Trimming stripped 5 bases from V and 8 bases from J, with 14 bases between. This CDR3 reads CASSLRVEYEQFF. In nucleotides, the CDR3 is TGCGCCAGCAGTTTGAGGGTCGAGTATGAGCAGTTCTTC.

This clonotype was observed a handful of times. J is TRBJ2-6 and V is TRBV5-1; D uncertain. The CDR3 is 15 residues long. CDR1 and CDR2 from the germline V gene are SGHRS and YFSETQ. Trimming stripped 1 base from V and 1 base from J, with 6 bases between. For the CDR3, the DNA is TGCGCCAGCAGCTTGCCGAATTCTGGGGCCAACGTCCTGACTTTC. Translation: CASSLPNSGANVLTF.

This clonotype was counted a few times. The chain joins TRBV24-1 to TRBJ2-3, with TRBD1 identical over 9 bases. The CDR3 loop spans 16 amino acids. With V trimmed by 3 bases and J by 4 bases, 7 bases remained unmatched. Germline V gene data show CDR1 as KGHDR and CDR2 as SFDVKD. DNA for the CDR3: TGTGCCACCAGTGATCCCGGGACAGGGAAACCAGATACGCAGTATTTT. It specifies CATSDPGTGKPDTQYF.

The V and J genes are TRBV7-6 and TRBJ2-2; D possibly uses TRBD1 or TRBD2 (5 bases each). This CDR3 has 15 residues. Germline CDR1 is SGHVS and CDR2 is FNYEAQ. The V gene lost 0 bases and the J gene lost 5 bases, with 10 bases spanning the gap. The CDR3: CASSLAREKTGELFF. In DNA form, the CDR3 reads TGTGCCAGCAGCTTAGCCAGGGAGAAGACCGGGGAGCTGTTTTTT.

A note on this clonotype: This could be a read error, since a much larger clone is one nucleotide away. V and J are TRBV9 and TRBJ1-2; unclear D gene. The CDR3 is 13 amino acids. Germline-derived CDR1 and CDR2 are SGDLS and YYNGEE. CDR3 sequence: CAGSVAPGGGYTF. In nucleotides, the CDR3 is TGTGCCGGCAGCGTAGCCCCGGGTGGCGGCTACACCTTC.

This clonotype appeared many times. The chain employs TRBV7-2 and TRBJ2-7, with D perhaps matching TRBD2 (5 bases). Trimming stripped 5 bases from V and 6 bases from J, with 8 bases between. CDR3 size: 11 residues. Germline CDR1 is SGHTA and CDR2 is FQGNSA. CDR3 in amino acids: CASSPEVEQYF. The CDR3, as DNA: TGTGCCAGCAGCCCGGAGGTCGAGCAGTACTTC.

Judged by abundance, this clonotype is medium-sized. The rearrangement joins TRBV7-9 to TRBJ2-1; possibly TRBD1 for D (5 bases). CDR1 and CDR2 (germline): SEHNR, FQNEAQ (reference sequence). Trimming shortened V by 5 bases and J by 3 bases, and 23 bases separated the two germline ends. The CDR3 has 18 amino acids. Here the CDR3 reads CASSLKANLGPDYNEQFF. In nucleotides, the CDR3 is TGTGCCAGCAGCCTCAAGGCTAATTTGGGGCCGGACTACAATGAGCAGTTCTTC.

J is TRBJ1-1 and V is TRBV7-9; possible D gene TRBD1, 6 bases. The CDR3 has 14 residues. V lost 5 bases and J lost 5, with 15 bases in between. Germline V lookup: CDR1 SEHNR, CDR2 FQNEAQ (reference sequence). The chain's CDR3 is CASSLQGARTEAFF. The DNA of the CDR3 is TGTGCCAGCAGCCTACAGGGAGCTAGGACTGAAGCTTTCTTT.

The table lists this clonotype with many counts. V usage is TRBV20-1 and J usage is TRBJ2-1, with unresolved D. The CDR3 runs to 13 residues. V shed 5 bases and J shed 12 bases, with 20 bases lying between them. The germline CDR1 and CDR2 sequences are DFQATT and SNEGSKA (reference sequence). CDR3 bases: TGCAGTGCTGGGTCTACTCTAGATCTTTTGCAGTTCTTC. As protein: CSAGSTLDLLQFF.